The next 10 T cell receptor beta chains were all read from a single sample in a study of spatial heterogeneity in lung cancer. Time point given: sample taken at primary tumor resection. From tumor, nontumor lung or frozen PBMC, whole RNA was taken unsorted for sequencing. One entry per CDR3 protein, called by TCRdb with MiXCR from the 5' RACE reads. The sample includes approximately 3,100 distinct CDR3 sequences, over 25% seen only once; the top ten take 30% to 40%. Specimen: PBMCs, collected at surgery. The receptors originated from a female donor with early-stage non-small cell lung cancer.

This clonotype was recorded a few times. As an off-target read in a library built for alpha chains, this beta chain has a frequency of little significance. The gene calls are TRBV5-1 and TRBJ2-1, with D possibly matching TRBD1 (6 bases). CDR3 size: 14 residues. The germline V gene has CDR1 SGHRS and CDR2 YFSETQ. Deletions cut 1 base from V and 9 bases from J, with 14 bases between. In DNA form, the CDR3 reads TGCGCCAGCAGCTTGACAGGGATGTACGGTGAGCAGTTCTTC. Its translation is CASSLTGMYGEQFF.

This clonotype came up once. This beta chain is a stray sequence in a library constructed for alpha chains; its clone size is not meaningful. The chain employs TRBV12-3 or TRBV12-4 and TRBJ2-2, with 8 positions matching TRBD1. The CDR3 has 17 residues. V dropped 5 bases and J dropped 0; count of bases not matched to a gene: 8. The CDR3 DNA sequence: TGTGCCAGCAGTCCAACAGGGGGGAAGGCGAACACCGGGGAGCTGTTTTTT. Translation: CASSPTGGKANTGELFF.

This clonotype has more than one count but fewer than ten. Since the library was made to target alpha chains, this beta chain is a stray read and its abundance is not meaningful. The genes are TRBV5-4 and TRBJ2-3; the match to TRBD2 covers 14 bases. CDR3 size: 18 residues. The J segment lost 4 bases and the V segment lost 4 bases, leaving 11 bases of the junction unmatched. CDR1 is SGHNT, CDR2 YYREEE, per germline (reference sequence). CDR3 region: CASSPLGLAGENPDTQYF. CDR3 nucleotides: TGTGCCAGCAGCCCTCTGGGACTAGCGGGAGAAAATCCAGATACGCAGTATTTT.

This clonotype was counted a few times. Since the library was made to target alpha chains, this beta chain is a stray read and its abundance is not meaningful. The chain joins TRBV27 to TRBJ1-2, with unresolved D. Germline V gives CDR1 MNHEY, CDR2 SMNVEV (reference sequence). The CDR3 runs to 13 residues. Trimming removed 4 bases from V and 5 bases from J, with 11 bases in between. The CDR3 loop reads CASSSPRQYGYTF. DNA for the CDR3: TGTGCCAGCAGTTCCCCGCGCCAGTATGGCTACACCTTC.

This clonotype was picked up a small number of times. The junction departs from the called germline gene at one end, perhaps through a read error. The library was prepared for alpha chains; this beta chain is a stray read, so its frequency means little. V usage is TRBV18 and J usage is TRBJ2-1; 14 nucleotides line up with TRBD2. The CDR3 runs 16 residues. Germline V gives CDR1 KGHSH, CDR2 LQKENI. The CDR3 loop reads CASSSPGLAGVNEQFF. The CDR3 nucleotides are TGTGCCAGCTCATCACCGGGACTAGCGGGGGTAAATGAGCAGTTCTTC.

About this clonotype: This beta chain slipped into a library made for alpha chains as a stray read, so its size is not meaningful. This chain connects TRBV29-1 to TRBJ2-7; the D gene could be TRBD1 or TRBD2 (5 bases each). This CDR3 region has 13 residues. CDR1 is SQVTM, CDR2 ANQGSEA, per germline. V lost 3 bases and J lost 6, with 15 bases in between. CDR3: CSVETGTNPEQYF. CDR3 DNA sequence: TGCAGCGTTGAGACCGGGACCAATCCCGAGCAGTACTTC.

In its sample, this clonotype ranks as medium-sized (0.01 to 0.1%). This beta chain is a stray read from a library made for alpha chains; its abundance is not meaningful. The chain joins TRBV20-1 to TRBJ2-1, with TRBD2 matching 8 bases. Germline CDR1 reads DFQATT; CDR2 reads SNEGSKA (reference sequence). This CDR3 has 14 residues. V lost 7 bases and J lost 12; bases outside the gene matches: 17. The CDR3 loop is CSVSSSGFNVGQFF. In DNA form, the CDR3 reads TGCAGTGTATCTTCTAGCGGGTTTAACGTCGGGCAGTTCTTC.

This clonotype was detected a few times. This beta chain is an off-target read within a library intended for alpha chains, so its frequency means little. The chain is built from TRBV27 and TRBJ2-3; TRBD2 matches at 9 bases. Germline V gives CDR1 MNHEY, CDR2 SMNVEV (reference sequence). This CDR3 has 16 residues. V lost 4 bases to trimming and J lost 4 bases; unmatched junction nucleotides: 9. The CDR3 sequence: CASSSPGLAPSDTQYF. The CDR3 DNA reads as TGTGCCAGCAGTTCCCCGGGACTAGCTCCCTCAGATACGCAGTATTTT.

With regard to this clonotype: The library was prepared for alpha chains; this beta chain is a stray read, so its frequency means little. This chain links TRBV7-9 with TRBJ2-3, with unresolved D. The germline gives CDR1 SEHNR, CDR2 FQNEAQ (reference sequence). This CDR3 is 11 amino acids long. Trimming removed 1 base at V and 9 bases at J, with 5 bases between. This CDR3 is CASSLESTQYF. CDR3 sequence (DNA): TGTGCCAGCAGCTTAGAATCGACGCAGTATTTT.

Comment on this clonotype: This beta chain is an off-target read within a library intended for alpha chains, so its frequency means little. The chain couples TRBV20-1 to TRBJ2-1, with 12 nucleotides matching TRBD2. The CDR3 contains 15 residues. The V gene end was trimmed by 3 bases and the J gene end by 5 bases; junction bases not matched to a gene: 5. The germline CDR1 and CDR2 sequences are DFQATT and SNEGSKA (reference sequence). CDR3 protein: CSASGGLAGNNEQFF. The CDR3 DNA is TGCAGTGCTAGTGGGGGACTAGCGGGTAACAATGAGCAGTTCTTC.